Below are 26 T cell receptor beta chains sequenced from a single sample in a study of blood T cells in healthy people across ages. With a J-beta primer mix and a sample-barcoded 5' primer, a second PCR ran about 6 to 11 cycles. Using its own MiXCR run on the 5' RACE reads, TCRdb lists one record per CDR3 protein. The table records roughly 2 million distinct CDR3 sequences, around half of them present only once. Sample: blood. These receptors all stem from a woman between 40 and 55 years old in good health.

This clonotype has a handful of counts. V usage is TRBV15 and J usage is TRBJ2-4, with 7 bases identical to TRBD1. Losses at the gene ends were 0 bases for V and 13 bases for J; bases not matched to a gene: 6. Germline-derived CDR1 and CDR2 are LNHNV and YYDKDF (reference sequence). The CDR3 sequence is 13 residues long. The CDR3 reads CATSRDRGGGQYF. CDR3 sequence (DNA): TGTGCCACCAGCAGAGATCGAGGGGGCGGGCAGTACTTC.

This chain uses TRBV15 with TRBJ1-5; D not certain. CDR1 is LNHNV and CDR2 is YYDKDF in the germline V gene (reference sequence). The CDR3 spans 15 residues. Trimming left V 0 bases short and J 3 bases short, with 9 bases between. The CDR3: CATSRDLTANQPQHF. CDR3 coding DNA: TGTGCCACCAGCAGAGATTTAACGGCCAATCAGCCCCAGCATTTT.

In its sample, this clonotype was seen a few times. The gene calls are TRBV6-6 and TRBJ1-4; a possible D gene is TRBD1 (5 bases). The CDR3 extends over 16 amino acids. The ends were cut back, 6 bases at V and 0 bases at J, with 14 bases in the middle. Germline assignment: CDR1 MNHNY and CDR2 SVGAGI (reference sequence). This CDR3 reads CASRRLQAATNEKLFF. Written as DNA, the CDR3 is TGTGCCAGCAGGAGATTACAGGCCGCAACTAATGAAAAACTGTTTTTT.

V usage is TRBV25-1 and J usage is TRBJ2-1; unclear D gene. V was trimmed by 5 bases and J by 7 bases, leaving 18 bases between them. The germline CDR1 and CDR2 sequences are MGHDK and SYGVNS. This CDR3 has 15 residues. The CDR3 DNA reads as TGTGCCAGCAGTCAACCTGGGCTAACTGGGAATGAGCAGTTCTTC. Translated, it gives CASSQPGLTGNEQFF.

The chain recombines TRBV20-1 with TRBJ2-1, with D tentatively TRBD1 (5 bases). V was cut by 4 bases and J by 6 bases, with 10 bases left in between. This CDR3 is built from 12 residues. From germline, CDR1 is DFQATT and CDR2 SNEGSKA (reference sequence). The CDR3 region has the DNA TGCAGTGCTAACAGGCCTCCCAATGAGCAGTTCTTC. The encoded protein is CSANRPPNEQFF.

The CDR3 bases are TGTGCCAGCAGTGAGGGCAGGGTAGGCCAAGAGACCCAGTACTTC. It translates to CASSEGRVGQETQYF. The rearrangement uses TRBV2 and TRBJ2-5, with a possible D match to TRBD1 (5 bases). The V end was cut by 3 bases, the J end by 1 base, with 12 bases between. In germline, CDR1 is SNHLY, CDR2 FYNNEI. This CDR3 is built from 15 residues. Variable domain in full (rest from reference TRBV2 and TRBJ2-5): EPEVTQTPSHQVTQMGQEVILRCVPISNHLYFYWYRQILGQKVEFLVSFYNNEISEKSEIFDDQFSVERPDGSNFTLKIRSTKLEDSAMYFCASSEGRVGQETQYFGPGTRLLVL.

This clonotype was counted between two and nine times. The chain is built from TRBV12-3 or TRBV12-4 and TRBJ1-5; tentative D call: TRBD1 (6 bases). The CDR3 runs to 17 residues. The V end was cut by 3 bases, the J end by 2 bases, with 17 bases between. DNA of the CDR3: TGTGCCAGCAGTTTTGGGGTTACGGCAGGGGGCAATCAGCCCCAGCATTTT. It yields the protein CASSFGVTAGGNQPQHF.

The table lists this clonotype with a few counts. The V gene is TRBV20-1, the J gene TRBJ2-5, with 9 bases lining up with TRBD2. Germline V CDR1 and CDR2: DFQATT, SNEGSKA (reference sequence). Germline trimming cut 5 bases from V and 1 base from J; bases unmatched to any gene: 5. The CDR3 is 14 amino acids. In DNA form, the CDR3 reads TGCAGTGCTTCTCGCGGGGGGGCCCAAGAGACCCAGTACTTC. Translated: CSASRGGAQETQYF.

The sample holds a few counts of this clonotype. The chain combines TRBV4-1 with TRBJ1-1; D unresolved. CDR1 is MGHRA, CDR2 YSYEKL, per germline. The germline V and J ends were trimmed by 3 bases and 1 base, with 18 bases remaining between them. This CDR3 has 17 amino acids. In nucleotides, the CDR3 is TGCGCCAGCAGCCACGGAGATGTCGAGGAACAGAACACTGAAGCTTTCTTT. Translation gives CASSHGDVEEQNTEAFF.

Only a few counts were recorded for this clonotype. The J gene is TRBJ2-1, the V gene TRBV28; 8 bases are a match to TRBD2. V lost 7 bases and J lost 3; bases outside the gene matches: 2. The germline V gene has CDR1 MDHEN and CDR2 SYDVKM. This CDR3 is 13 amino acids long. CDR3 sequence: CASMSGGYNEQFF. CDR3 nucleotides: TGTGCCAGCATGAGCGGGGGCTACAATGAGCAGTTCTTC. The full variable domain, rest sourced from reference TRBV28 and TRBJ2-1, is DVKVTQSSRYLVKRTGEKVFLECVQDMDHENMFWYRQDPGLGLRLIYFSYDVKMKEKGDIPEGYSVSREKKERFSLILESASTNQTSMYLCASMSGGYNEQFFGPGTRLTVL.

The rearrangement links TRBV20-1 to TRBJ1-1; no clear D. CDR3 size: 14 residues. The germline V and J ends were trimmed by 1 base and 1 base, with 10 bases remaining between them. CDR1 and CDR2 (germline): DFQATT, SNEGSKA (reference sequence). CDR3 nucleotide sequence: TGCAGTGCTAGAGCGCCCTACGCGAACACTGAAGCTTTCTTT. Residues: CSARAPYANTEAFF.

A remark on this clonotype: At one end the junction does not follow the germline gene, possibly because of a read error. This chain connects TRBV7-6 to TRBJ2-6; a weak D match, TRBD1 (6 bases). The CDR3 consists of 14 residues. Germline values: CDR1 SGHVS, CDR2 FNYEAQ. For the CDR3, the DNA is TGTGCCAGCAGTCCCACTCCAGGGGTCAACGTCCTGACTTTC. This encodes CASSPTPGVNVLTF.

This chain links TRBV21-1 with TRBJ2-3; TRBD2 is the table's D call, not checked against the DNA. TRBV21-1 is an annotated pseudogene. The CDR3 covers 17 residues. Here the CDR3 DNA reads TGTGCCAGCAGCAATTTTAGCACTAGCGGGGCGAGAGATACGCAGTATTTT. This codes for CASSNFSTSGARDTQYF.

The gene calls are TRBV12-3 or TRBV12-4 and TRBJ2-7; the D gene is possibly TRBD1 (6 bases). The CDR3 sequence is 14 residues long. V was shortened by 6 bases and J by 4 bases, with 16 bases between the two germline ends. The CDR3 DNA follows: TGTGCCAGCAGACTACAGGGATCCAAATACGAGCAGTACTTC. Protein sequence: CASRLQGSKYEQYF.

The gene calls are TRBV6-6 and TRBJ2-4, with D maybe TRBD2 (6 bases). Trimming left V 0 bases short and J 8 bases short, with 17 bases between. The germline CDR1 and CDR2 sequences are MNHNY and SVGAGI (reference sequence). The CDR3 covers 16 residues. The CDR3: CASSYSYPGTGDIQYF. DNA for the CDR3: TGTGCCAGCAGTTACTCGTACCCCGGAACGGGGGACATTCAGTACTTC.

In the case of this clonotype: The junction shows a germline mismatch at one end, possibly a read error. The CDR3 reads CGVGDNEKLFF. The CDR3 coding sequence is TGCGGCGTCGGGGACAATGAAAAACTGTTTTTT. This sequence joins TRBV29-1 and TRBJ1-4; TRBD1 might be the D (5 bases). The germline V gene has CDR1 SQVTM and CDR2 ANQGSEA. The CDR3 loop spans 11 amino acids.

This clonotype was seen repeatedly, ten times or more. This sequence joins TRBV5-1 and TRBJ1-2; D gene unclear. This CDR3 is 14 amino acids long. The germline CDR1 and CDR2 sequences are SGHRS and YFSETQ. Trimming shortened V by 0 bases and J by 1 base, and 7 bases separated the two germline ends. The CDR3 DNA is TGCGCCAGCAGCTTGGATGGCGGTAACTATGGCTACACCTTC. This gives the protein CASSLDGGNYGYTF.

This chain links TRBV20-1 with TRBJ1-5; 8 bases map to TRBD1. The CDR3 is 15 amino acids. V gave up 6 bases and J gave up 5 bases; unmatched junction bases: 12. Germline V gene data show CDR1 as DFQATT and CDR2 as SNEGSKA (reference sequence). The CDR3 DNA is TGCAGTGCCACCGTCAGGGGGCGAGGCGATCAGCCCCAGCATTTT. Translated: CSATVRGRGDQPQHF.

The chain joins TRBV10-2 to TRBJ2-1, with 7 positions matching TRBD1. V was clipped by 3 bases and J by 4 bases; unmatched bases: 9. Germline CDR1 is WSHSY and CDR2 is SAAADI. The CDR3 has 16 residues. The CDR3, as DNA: TGCGCCAGCAGTGAAGGGGACAGAGGGGGATACAATGAGCAGTTCTTC. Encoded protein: CASSEGDRGGYNEQFF.

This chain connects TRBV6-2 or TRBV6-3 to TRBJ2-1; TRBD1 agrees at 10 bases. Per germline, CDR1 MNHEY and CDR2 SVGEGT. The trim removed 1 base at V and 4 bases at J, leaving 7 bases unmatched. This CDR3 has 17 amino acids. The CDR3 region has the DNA TGTGCCAGCAGTTACTTAAGACAGGGGGCGAGATACAATGAGCAGTTCTTC. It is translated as CASSYLRQGARYNEQFF.

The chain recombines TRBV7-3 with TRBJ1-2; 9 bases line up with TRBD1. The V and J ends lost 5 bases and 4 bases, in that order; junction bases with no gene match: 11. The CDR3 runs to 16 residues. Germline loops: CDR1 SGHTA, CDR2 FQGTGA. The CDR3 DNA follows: TGTGCCAGCAGCGTCACAGGGGGCGCAGATCCCTATGGCTACACCTTC. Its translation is CASSVTGGADPYGYTF.

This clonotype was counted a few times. CDR3 protein: CASSFGSRVIGYTF. The CDR3 DNA sequence: TGTGCCAGCAGCTTCGGGTCCAGGGTGATTGGCTACACCTTC. The chain has TRBV11-2 and TRBJ1-2; D may be TRBD1 (5 bases). This CDR3 has 14 residues. V was clipped by 3 bases and J by 7 bases, with 15 bases between them. CDR1 is SGHAT, CDR2 FQNNGV, per germline.

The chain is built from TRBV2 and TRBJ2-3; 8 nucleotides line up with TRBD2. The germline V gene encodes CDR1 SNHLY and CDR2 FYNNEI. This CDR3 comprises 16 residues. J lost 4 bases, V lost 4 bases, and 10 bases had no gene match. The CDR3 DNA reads TGTGCCAGCAGTGCCGGGGGGGCAAGGTTTGCAGATACGCAGTATTTT. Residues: CASSAGGARFADTQYF.

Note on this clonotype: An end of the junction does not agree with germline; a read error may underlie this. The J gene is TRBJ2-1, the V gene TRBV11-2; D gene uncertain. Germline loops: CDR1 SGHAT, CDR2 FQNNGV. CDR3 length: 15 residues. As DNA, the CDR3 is TGCGCCAGCAGCTTAGGTACCTACACCTACAATGAGCAGTTCTTC. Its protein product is CASSLGTYTYNEQFF.

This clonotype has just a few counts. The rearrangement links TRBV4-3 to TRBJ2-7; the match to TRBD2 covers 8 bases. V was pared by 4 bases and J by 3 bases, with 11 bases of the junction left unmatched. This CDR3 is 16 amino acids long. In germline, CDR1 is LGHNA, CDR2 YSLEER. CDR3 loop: CASSRTTDGGGYEQYF. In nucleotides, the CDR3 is TGCGCCAGCAGCCGCACGACTGACGGGGGGGGCTACGAGCAGTACTTC.

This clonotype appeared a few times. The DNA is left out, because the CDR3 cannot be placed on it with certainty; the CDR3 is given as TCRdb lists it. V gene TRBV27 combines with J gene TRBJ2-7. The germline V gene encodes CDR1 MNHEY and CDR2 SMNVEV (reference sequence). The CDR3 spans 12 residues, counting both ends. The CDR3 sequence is CASSSSGFEQYF.